The subject of this entry is one T cell receptor (beta chain). Its antigen remains unknown. Among all donors, each was a healthy Caucasian. TCRdb ran MiXCR on the 5' RACE reads and lists one entry per CDR3 protein. The data contain about 570,000 distinct CDR3 sequences, 9.6% of them seen just once; the ten biggest clones take up more than 2.5%. V trimming: 0 bases; J trimming: 8 bases; junction bases outside the gene matches: 5. This CDR3 is 16 amino acids long. In germline, CDR1 is LGHNA, CDR2 YNFKEQ. The entry originates in a study of identical twins. General observations from the study: Among monozygotic twins, out-of-frame TCR alpha sharing exceeded what models predicted.

These data were also reused for a study on yellow fever vaccine responses in identical twins. Turning to that study: Reportedly, the response of twins' T cells to the vaccine seemed partly convergent, partly personalized.

V usage is TRBV4-2 and J usage is TRBJ2-1; 12 nucleotides agree with TRBD2. This clonotype was sampled from a woman between 18 and 29 years old in good health. Material: PBMCs. As DNA, the CDR3 is TGTGCCAGCAGCCAAGATCTAGCGGGAGGGCGTTATGAGCAGTTCTTC. It translates to CASSQDLAGGRYEQFF.